The present TCR beta chain was sequenced within a study of blood T cell repertoires in COVID-19. Study context: From the United States, Italy and Spain came samples of acute and convalescent COVID-19. The cDNA or gDNA used as material had been derived from T cells, B-cell-depleted T cells, or PBMCs.

Per the original data handling: Estimated nucleated cell counts came from reference gene primer amplification. TCRdb keeps only in-frame clones here, not all; method: immunoSEQ multiplex PCR. The DNA gave D and trimming, while V, J and clone size come from that table. The sample carries more than 300,000 clones, 89% recorded once. Sequencing was carried out using peripheral blood. The sequence derives from a man aged 18 to 30 who had recovered from COVID-19.

CDR3 in DNA: TGTGCCAGCAGTTACTCAAGCCGAACTAACTATGGCTACACCTTC. It is translated as CASSYSSRTNYGYTF. The rearrangement joins TRBV6-5 to TRBJ1-2; no reliable D call. The CDR3 spans 15 residues. Looked up from germline, CDR1 is MNHEY and CDR2 is SVGAGI. Trimming shortened V by 0 bases and J by 0 bases, and 8 bases separated the two germline ends.